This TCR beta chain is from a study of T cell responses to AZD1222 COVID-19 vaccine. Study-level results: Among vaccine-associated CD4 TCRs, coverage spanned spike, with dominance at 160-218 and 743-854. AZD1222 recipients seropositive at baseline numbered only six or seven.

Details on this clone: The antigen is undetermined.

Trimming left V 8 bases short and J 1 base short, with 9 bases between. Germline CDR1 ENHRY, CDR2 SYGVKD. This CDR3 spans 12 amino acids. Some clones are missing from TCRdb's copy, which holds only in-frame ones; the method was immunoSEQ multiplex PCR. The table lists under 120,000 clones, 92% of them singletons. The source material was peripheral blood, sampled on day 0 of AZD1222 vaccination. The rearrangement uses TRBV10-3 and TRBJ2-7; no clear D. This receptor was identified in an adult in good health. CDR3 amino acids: CAIAAASYEQYF. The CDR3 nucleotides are TGTGCCATCGCTGCGGCATCCTACGAGCAGTACTTC.